The 6 T cell receptor beta chains reported below all come from one sample, sequenced in a study of shared clonotypes between healthy human individuals. Sequenced by immunoSEQ multiplex PCR; TCRdb stores in-frame clones only, minus some. The repertoire consists of roughly 2.5 million clones, with approximately 92% occurring once and the leading ten covering over 0.12%. Sequences were obtained from naive CD4+ T cells sorted from blood. Sample subset: CD45RA+ positively selected. All receptors derive from a man aged 18 to 30 in good health.

The chain has TRBV7-2 and TRBJ2-5, with a tentative D call TRBD1 (5 bases). Germline V lookup: CDR1 SGHTA, CDR2 FQGNSA. The CDR3 runs 13 residues. The V and J ends lost 6 bases and 1 base respectively, with 9 bases between them. Here the CDR3 reads CASRPGFQETQYF. The CDR3 DNA follows: TGTGCCAGCAGACCAGGGTTCCAAGAGACCCAGTACTTC.

The chain carries TRBV4-1 and TRBJ2-1; 12 bases fit TRBD2. CDR3 size: 15 residues. Germline V gene lookup returns CDR1 MGHRA and CDR2 YSYEKL. J lost 9 bases, V lost 5 bases, and 8 bases had no gene match. CDR3 bases: TGCGCCAGCAGCTCCCCTAGCGGGAGGGCCGTTGAGCAGTTCTTC. Translating it yields CASSSPSGRAVEQFF.

The rearrangement joins TRBV10-2 to TRBJ1-1, with 8 bases matching TRBD1. Trimming took 6 bases from V and 8 from J; bases not matched to a gene: 5. This CDR3 has 12 amino acids. CDR1 and CDR2 from the germline V gene are WSHSY and SAAADI. CDR3 DNA sequence: TGCGCCAGCAGAGAGAACAGGGGGGAAGCTTTCTTT. This sequence encodes CASRENRGEAFF.

The chain recombines TRBV27 with TRBJ1-2; D is ambiguous. V lost 4 bases, J lost 2 bases, and 8 bases lay in between. Germline values: CDR1 MNHEY, CDR2 SMNVEV (reference sequence). This CDR3 contains 13 residues. The CDR3 sequence is CASSWAGNYGYTF. The CDR3 nucleotides read TGTGCCAGCAGTTGGGCCGGCAACTATGGCTACACCTTC.

This chain uses TRBV6-5 with TRBJ2-1; maybe TRBD2 (5 bases). CDR1 and CDR2 from the germline V gene are MNHEY and SVGAGI. V was clipped by 10 bases and J by 5 bases, with 9 bases between them. The CDR3 is 11 residues long. The CDR3 DNA reads TGTGCCACCGGGCGGGACAATGAGCAGTTCTTC. Translated, it gives CATGRDNEQFF.

This clone was recorded a few times. V and J are TRBV2 and TRBJ1-5; D unclear. V was pared by 1 base and J by 3 bases, with 10 bases between. In germline, CDR1 is SNHLY, CDR2 FYNNEI. There are 15 residues in the CDR3. CDR3: CASSEESPNNQPQHF. CDR3 in DNA: TGTGCCAGCAGTGAAGAATCCCCTAACAATCAGCCCCAGCATTTT.